A selection of T cell receptor beta chains follows, all from one sample in a study of blood T cell repertoires in COVID-19. The method was immunoSEQ multiplex PCR; TCRdb's version includes in-frame clones alone and lacks a portion of them. The sample has about 110,000 clones, approximately 87% seen once; the top ten hold 5.5% to 8.5%. Sequencing was carried out using peripheral blood. The source is a woman in her forties or fifties with acute or convalescent COVID-19. Each CDR3 is given with its conserved first and last residue. Each record gives: V gene, CDR3 protein.

V gene: TRBV6-1
CDR3 protein: CASSEPGQGAQPQHF

V gene: TRBV28
CDR3 protein: CASSLAPEGGRLEQYF

V gene: TRBV6-5
CDR3 protein: CASSIRDTPRGPQHF

V gene: TRBV6-5
CDR3 protein: CASRTMRVSTEAFF

V gene: TRBV5-6
CDR3 protein: CASSLNPNSYNEQFF

V gene: TRBV11-3
CDR3 protein: CASSFTNTGELFF

V gene: TRBV23-1
CDR3 protein: CASSQSGGKGGTGFYEQYF

V gene: TRBV28
CDR3 protein: CASSARGHIQYF

V gene: TRBV30
CDR3 protein: CAWSVFKRLVNTEAFF

V gene: TRBV19
CDR3 protein: CASSLTEGREVTEAFF

V gene: TRBV6-5
CDR3 protein: CASSYSGQPNEKLFF

V gene: TRBV6-4
CDR3 protein: CASKSNSPGPAGGYTF

V gene: TRBV9
CDR3 protein: CASSVNQGELKDTEAFF

V gene: TRBV18
CDR3 protein: CASSPGSGGTEAFF

V gene: TRBV6-5
CDR3 protein: CASRETGLSPLHF

V gene: TRBV18
CDR3 protein: CASSPGWTGGSISYEQYF

V gene: TRBV2
CDR3 protein: CASTTTHRNTEAFF

V gene: TRBV12-3/TRBV12-4
CDR3 protein: CASSLLAENEQFF

V gene: TRBV15
CDR3 protein: CATSRGGTSGGTDTQYF

V gene: TRBV5-1
CDR3 protein: CASSLGVGAYGYTF

V gene: TRBV7-8
CDR3 protein: CASSLWAQARNEQFF

V gene: TRBV5-1
CDR3 protein: CASSWELNEKLFF

V gene: TRBV2
CDR3 protein: CASSPQGHNTEAFF

V gene: TRBV30
CDR3 protein: CAWGSGVGKKLFF

V gene: TRBV29-1
CDR3 protein: CSVEDFPTYEQYF

V gene: TRBV2
CDR3 protein: CASSEVGSDFGYTF

V gene: TRBV10-3
CDR3 protein: CAISDTGGGTKNIQYF

V gene: TRBV24-1
CDR3 protein: CATSDDVRQGRNTEAFF

V gene: TRBV3-1/TRBV3-2
CDR3 protein: CASSQDPRSTDTQYF

V gene: TRBV7-6
CDR3 protein: CASSLVGAADTEAFF

V gene: TRBV19
CDR3 protein: CASTSSHPGKLFF

V gene: TRBV6-5
CDR3 protein: CASSFTAHYGYTF

V gene: TRBV19
CDR3 protein: CASRDRSSYEQYF

V gene: TRBV5-1
CDR3 protein: CASSDPRQGGTEAFF

V gene: TRBV5-6
CDR3 protein: CASSRTLRGTEAFF

V gene: TRBV29-1
CDR3 protein: CSTLSGLNTEAFF

V gene: TRBV4-1
CDR3 protein: CASSQALTVNSPLHF

V gene: TRBV5-4
CDR3 protein: CASSSSGALGEKLFF

V gene: TRBV30
CDR3 protein: CAWSGQGPISYEQYF

V gene: TRBV18
CDR3 protein: CASSQTTTSGGTLQFF

V gene: TRBV25-1
CDR3 protein: CASSDGRGYTF

V gene: TRBV20-1
CDR3 protein: CSARDRDEAFF

V gene: TRBV20-1
CDR3 protein: CSSGDYGYTF

V gene: TRBV5-1
CDR3 protein: CASGSGGAPDTQYF

V gene: TRBV2
CDR3 protein: CASRPGQGSSPLHF

V gene: TRBV6-5
CDR3 protein: CASRGREAFF

V gene: TRBV15
CDR3 protein: CATQEFYNSPLHF

V gene: TRBV7-2
CDR3 protein: CASSLLGTGTWEQYF